The 26 T cell receptor beta chains in this list originate from one sample, sequenced in a study of OX40 agonist ivuxolimab in advanced cancers. The library was made by the immunoSEQ multiplex PCR assay. TCRdb re-hosts the immuneACCESS table, in-frame sequences only. Its copies lack some clones; in the studies checked, an unresolved V gene accounts for under half of them, and the cause for the rest is not known. Across this sample there are 20,000 to 30,000 clones, with approximately 88% seen only once. Together, the top ten hold 9.5% to 10% of the sample. This material consisted of CD4+ or CD8+ T cells sorted from blood, taken in a trial of the OX40 agonist ivuxolimab. All receptors derive from an adult with an advanced solid tumor such as melanoma, head and neck, liver or kidney cancer.

The chain carries TRBV19 and TRBJ1-1; perhaps TRBD1 as D (6 bases). The CDR3 extends over 14 amino acids. Germline CDR1 reads LNHDA; CDR2 reads SQIVND (reference sequence). The germline V and J ends were trimmed by 4 bases and 4 bases, with 13 bases remaining between them. The CDR3 nucleotides are TGTGCCAGTAGTACAGACAGGCGGGCCACTGAAGCTTTCTTT. Its translation is CASSTDRRATEAFF.

The chain has TRBV18 and TRBJ2-1, with TRBD2 matching over 13 bases. With V trimmed by 0 bases and J by 7 bases, 3 bases remained unmatched. This CDR3 contains 16 residues. From germline, CDR1 is KGHSH and CDR2 LQKENI. The CDR3 region is CASSPPGLAGKNEQFF. Written as DNA, the CDR3 is TGTGCCAGCTCACCACCGGGACTAGCGGGAAAGAATGAGCAGTTCTTC.

The rearrangement uses TRBV18 and TRBJ2-5; a weak D match, TRBD2 (5 bases). Germline values: CDR1 KGHSH, CDR2 LQKENI. The V gene lost 7 bases and the J gene lost 4 bases, with 10 bases spanning the gap. This CDR3 region has 12 residues. The CDR3 loop reads CASLLGGETQYF. In DNA form, the CDR3 reads TGTGCCAGCTTACTAGGAGGAGAGACCCAGTACTTC. Filled out from reference TRBV18 and TRBJ2-5, the complete variable domain reads NAGVMQNPRHLVRRRGQEARLRCSPMKGHSHVYWYRQLPEEGLKFMVYLQKENIIDESGMPKERFSAEFPKEGPSILRIQQVVRGDSAAYFCASLLGGETQYFGPGTRLLVL.

The J gene is TRBJ1-4, the V gene TRBV9; D perhaps matches TRBD1 (6 bases). V lost 0 bases, J lost 6 bases, and 15 bases lay in between. Looked up from germline, CDR1 is SGDLS and CDR2 is YYNGEE. CDR3 size: 16 residues. For the CDR3, the DNA is TGTGCCAGCAGCGTAGCTGGGGGGGGCGGCTATGAAAAACTGTTTTTT. It translates to CASSVAGGGGYEKLFF.

The rearrangement links TRBV5-5 to TRBJ2-3; D not resolved. CDR3 length: 13 amino acids. V was trimmed by 0 bases and J by 6 bases, leaving 8 bases between them. The germline V gene encodes CDR1 SGHKS and CDR2 YYEKEE (reference sequence). Here the CDR3 DNA reads TGTGCCAGCAGCTTGGTCGTAACCGATACGCAGTATTTT. Protein sequence: CASSLVVTDTQYF.

The genes are TRBV10-3 and TRBJ1-6; 7 positions agree with TRBD1. Looked up from germline, CDR1 is ENHRY and CDR2 is SYGVKD. The V segment lost 6 bases and the J segment 8 bases; nucleotides outside the gene matches: 10. The CDR3 runs to 15 residues. The CDR3 protein is CAIREDREGYSPLHF. CDR3 nucleotides: TGTGCCATCAGGGAAGACAGGGAGGGCTATTCACCCCTCCACTTT.

The rearrangement uses TRBV16 and TRBJ1-1; 9 bases line up with TRBD1. With 2 bases clipped from V and 9 bases from J, the junction kept 7 bases outside the gene matches. Germline V gene sequence: CDR1 KGHSY, CDR2 FQNENV. The CDR3 runs to 14 residues. The CDR3 here is CASSQTTGTGQAFF. CDR3 in DNA: TGTGCCAGCAGCCAAACTACCGGGACAGGGCAAGCTTTCTTT.

This clone has just one count. The chain employs TRBV2 and TRBJ2-3; D is undetermined. The CDR3 spans 13 residues. Deletions cut 0 bases from V and 4 bases from J, with 5 bases between. Germline V lookup: CDR1 SNHLY, CDR2 FYNNEI. CDR3 protein: CASSEAGPDTQYF. The CDR3 nucleotides read TGTGCCAGCAGTGAAGCCGGGCCAGATACGCAGTATTTT.

The chain recombines TRBV7-9 with TRBJ2-3; TRBD1 is a possible D gene (6 bases). Germline assignment: CDR1 SEHNR and CDR2 FQNEAQ (reference sequence). The CDR3 runs 14 residues. Deletions cut 5 bases from V and 5 bases from J, with 14 bases between. The DNA of the CDR3 is TGTGCCAGCAGCCTAACAGGGTCAAAAGATACGCAGTATTTT. Its protein is CASSLTGSKDTQYF.

Remarks on this clone: A junction boundary mismatches the germline segment, possibly from a read error. The rearrangement uses TRBV11-2 and TRBJ1-5, with a possible D match to TRBD1 (5 bases). The CDR3 covers 13 residues. Per the germline V gene, CDR1 is SGHAT and CDR2 is FQNNGV. The CDR3 nucleotides read TGTGCCAGCAGCTTCCAGGGCAACCAGCCCCAGCATTTT. The encoded protein is CASSFQGNQPQHF.

The CDR3 is CASSLEVGGPKTDTQYF. CDR3 coding DNA: TGCGCCAGCAGCTTGGAAGTAGGGGGCCCTAAGACGGATACGCAGTATTTT. The rearrangement uses TRBV5-1 and TRBJ2-3; 7 bases match TRBD1. Germline V CDR1 and CDR2: SGHRS, YFSETQ. V dropped 0 bases and J dropped 6; count of bases not matched to a gene: 13. The CDR3 is 17 residues long. The full variable domain, in which reference TRBV5-1 and TRBJ2-3 provide the parts outside the CDR3, is KAGVTQTPRYLIKTRGQQVTLSCSPISGHRSVSWYQQTPGQGLQFLFEYFSETQRNKGNFPGRFSGRQFSNSRSEMNVSTLELGDSALYLCASSLEVGGPKTDTQYFGPGTRLTVL.

This chain uses TRBV4-1 with TRBJ2-7, with D tentatively TRBD1 or TRBD2 (5 bases each). Germline V lookup: CDR1 MGHRA, CDR2 YSYEKL. This CDR3 contains 15 residues. V shed 4 bases and J shed 0 bases, with 13 bases lying between them. CDR3 sequence (DNA): TGCGCCAGCAGCCGTGCGCCAGGGAGCTCCTACGAGCAGTACTTC. Its translation: CASSRAPGSSYEQYF.

In this sample, this clone turned up a few times. The identical CDR3 is also encoded by other nucleotide sequences in the sample. This chain joins TRBV5-1 and TRBJ2-7; 10 bases line up with TRBD1. Trimming cost V 0 bases and J 4 bases; bases outside gene matches: 4. CDR3 size: 15 residues. Germline-derived CDR1 and CDR2 are SGHRS and YFSETQ. CDR3 loop: CASSLAGTGEYEQYF. Here the CDR3 DNA reads TGCGCCAGCAGCTTGGCCGGGACAGGGGAATACGAGCAGTACTTC.

The chain is built from TRBV7-8 and TRBJ1-1, with a weak D call TRBD1 (5 bases). Trimming left V 3 bases short and J 1 base short, with 12 bases between. The germline V gene encodes CDR1 SGHVS and CDR2 FQNEAQ. The length of the CDR3 is 15 residues. The CDR3 sequence is CASSLLDTANTEAFF. In nucleotides, the CDR3 is TGTGCCAGCAGCTTGCTGGACACGGCGAACACTGAAGCTTTCTTT.

This clone showed up just once. This chain connects TRBV14 to TRBJ2-1; D gene unclear. Trimming stripped 4 bases from V and 2 bases from J, with 9 bases between. CDR1 is SGHDN, CDR2 FVKESK, per germline. The CDR3 contains 14 residues. Here the CDR3 DNA reads TGTGCCAGCAGCCTTTTTTTGACCTACAATGAGCAGTTCTTC. It translates to CASSLFLTYNEQFF.

The chain uses TRBV10-1 and TRBJ2-7; 8 bases fit TRBD1. The CDR3 loop spans 15 amino acids. The germline CDR1 and CDR2 sequences are WNHNN and SYGVQD (reference sequence). The V segment lost 2 bases and the J segment 0 bases; nucleotides outside the gene matches: 3. In nucleotides, the CDR3 is TGCGCCAGCAGTGAGAGGACAGGGAGCTCCTACGAGCAGTACTTC. Translated, it gives CASSERTGSSYEQYF.

The chain combines TRBV4-1 with TRBJ2-5; possible D gene TRBD2, 7 bases. Germline values: CDR1 MGHRA, CDR2 YSYEKL. This CDR3 has 17 residues. Trimming stripped 2 bases from V and 5 bases from J, with 21 bases between. DNA for the CDR3: TGCGCCAGCAGCCAATACCGGGACAAGGGGGGGAGGGAGACCCAGTACTTC. This gives the protein CASSQYRDKGGRETQYF.

J is TRBJ2-7 and V is TRBV27; maybe TRBD2 (6 bases). Trimming pared 5 bases from V and 3 bases from J, leaving 14 bases between. The CDR3 is 14 amino acids. Germline-derived CDR1 and CDR2 are MNHEY and SMNVEV (reference sequence). The CDR3 reads CASSKGTGGYEQYF. CDR3 sequence (DNA): TGTGCCAGCAGTAAAGGGACTGGGGGCTACGAGCAGTACTTC.

V is TRBV5-1 and J is TRBJ2-7; TRBD2 matches at 9 bases. Germline loops: CDR1 SGHRS, CDR2 YFSETQ. The CDR3 totals 17 residues. The V gene end was trimmed by 4 bases and the J gene end by 2 bases; junction bases not matched to a gene: 13. CDR3 coding DNA: TGCGCCAGCAGCCACGGACTAGCGATATACACCACCTACGAGCAGTACTTC. Its protein product is CASSHGLAIYTTYEQYF. Combining the CDR3 with reference TRBV5-1 and TRBJ2-7 gives the whole variable domain KAGVTQTPRYLIKTRGQQVTLSCSPISGHRSVSWYQQTPGQGLQFLFEYFSETQRNKGNFPGRFSGRQFSNSRSEMNVSTLELGDSALYLCASSHGLAIYTTYEQYFGPGTRLTVT.

The V and J genes are TRBV27 and TRBJ2-7; 9 bases match TRBD2. The CDR3 is 16 residues long. The J segment lost 3 bases and the V segment lost 6 bases, leaving 12 bases of the junction unmatched. Germline V gene sequence: CDR1 MNHEY, CDR2 SMNVEV (reference sequence). The CDR3 sequence is CASRRVAGASFYEQYF. The CDR3 nucleotides are TGTGCCAGCAGAAGAGTAGCGGGAGCTTCGTTCTACGAGCAGTACTTC.

The V call is TRBV29-1, the J call TRBJ2-1; 8 bases align to TRBD2. The CDR3 runs to 14 residues. Looked up from germline, CDR1 is SQVTM and CDR2 is ANQGSEA. Here the CDR3 reads CSLREGRTYNEQFF. The CDR3 DNA reads TGCAGTCTCCGGGAGGGTAGGACCTACAATGAGCAGTTCTTC.

The V and J genes are TRBV4-1 and TRBJ1-4; 10 nucleotides align to TRBD1. This CDR3 region has 14 residues. V lost 4 bases and J lost 8; bases outside the gene matches: 4. Germline CDR1 reads MGHRA; CDR2 reads YSYEKL. Here the CDR3 DNA reads TGCGCCAGCAGCCGAGACAGGGGGCTAGAAAAACTGTTTTTT. Translation gives CASSRDRGLEKLFF.

The rearrangement links TRBV14 to TRBJ1-2; no clear D gene. From germline, CDR1 is SGHDN and CDR2 FVKESK. V lost 3 bases to trimming and J lost 3 bases, with 8 bases between them. The CDR3 is made up of 13 amino acids. The CDR3 reads CASSHYSHYGYTF. CDR3 sequence (DNA): TGTGCCAGCAGCCATTACAGCCACTATGGCTACACCTTC.

V is TRBV28 and J is TRBJ1-1; D uncertain. The CDR3 sequence is 15 residues long. Looked up from germline, CDR1 is MDHEN and CDR2 is SYDVKM. The V and J ends lost 6 bases and 5 bases respectively, with 19 bases between them. The CDR3 bases are TGTGCCAGCAGGAGAGCGGGGTTGGAAAGGACTGAAGCTTTCTTT. Amino acid sequence: CASRRAGLERTEAFF.

A few counts support this clone. The chain is built from TRBV27 and TRBJ1-1; D unresolved. V lost 6 bases, J lost 1 base, and 9 bases lay in between. From germline, CDR1 is MNHEY and CDR2 SMNVEV (reference sequence). CDR3 length: 13 amino acids. The CDR3 DNA reads TGTGCCAGCAGCCCAGCCGCGAACACTGAAGCTTTCTTT. As protein: CASSPAANTEAFF.

The rearrangement uses TRBV30 and TRBJ2-1; 8 nucleotides align to TRBD2. Per germline, CDR1 GTSNPN and CDR2 SVGIG (reference sequence). J was trimmed by 3 bases and V by 6 bases; bases with no gene match: 7. The CDR3 has 14 amino acids. CDR3 DNA: TGTGCCTGCATTAGCGGGACAATCTACAATGAGCAGTTCTTC. It yields the protein CACISGTIYNEQFF.